The source of this TCR beta chain is a study of OX40 agonist ivuxolimab in advanced cancers. Generated by immunoSEQ multiplex PCR, the TCRdb table keeps only in-frame clones and is missing some. The table records 70,000 to 80,000 clones, approximately 85% of them present only once. Unmatched junction bases numbered 11, after V lost 6 bases and J lost 11 bases. The CDR3 totals 14 residues. Germline assignment: CDR1 LNHDA and CDR2 SQIVND (reference sequence). This TCR derives from an adult with an advanced solid tumor such as melanoma, head and neck, liver or kidney cancer. The chain employs TRBV19 and TRBJ1-5; 9 bases are a match to TRBD1. Here the sequenced sample was CD4+ or CD8+ T cells sorted from blood, taken in a trial of the OX40 agonist ivuxolimab. The CDR3 DNA sequence: TGTGCCAGTAGCCAGGGACAGGGAGGAGGAACCCAGCATTTT. Its protein is CASSQGQGGGTQHF.